One and the same sample provided the 24 T cell receptor beta chains below, sequenced in a study of T cells in localized non-small cell lung cancer. Assay used: immunoSEQ multiplex PCR; TCRdb lists only in-frame clones, some missing. The repertoire holds 130,000 or so clones, with approximately 88% as singletons. The sequenced sample was peripheral blood, obtained before any cancer treatment. These TCRs come from a female donor older than 55 with stage I lung adenocarcinoma.

The gene calls are TRBV7-8 and TRBJ2-7, with D perhaps TRBD1 (6 bases). The CDR3 totals 17 residues. Trimming cost V 1 base and J 2 bases, with 18 bases left between them. Germline V lookup: CDR1 SGHVS, CDR2 FQNEAQ. Written as DNA, the CDR3 is TGTGCCAGCAGCTTAGAGTGGCAGGGGCCTTTTACCTACGAGCAGTACTTC. It codes for CASSLEWQGPFTYEQYF.

This chain uses TRBV10-3 with TRBJ1-3; no definite D call. Per germline, CDR1 ENHRY and CDR2 SYGVKD. The V end lost 0 bases, the J end lost 0 bases, and 12 bases lay between the germline ends. This CDR3 comprises 17 residues. As DNA, the CDR3 is TGTGCCATCAGTGAGTCCCATGGGGAATTCTCTGGAAACACCATATATTTT. This translates into CAISESHGEFSGNTIYF.

The chain has TRBV28 and TRBJ1-5; D unresolved. Trimming removed 1 base from V and 5 bases from J, with 15 bases in between. Germline assignment: CDR1 MDHEN and CDR2 SYDVKM. CDR3 length: 16 amino acids. CDR3 loop: CASSLSYIMGYQPQHF. The CDR3 bases are TGTGCCAGCAGTTTATCGTACATAATGGGATATCAGCCCCAGCATTTT.

The chain employs TRBV28 and TRBJ1-5; a possible D gene is TRBD1 (5 bases). V was clipped by 3 bases and J by 1 base, with 7 bases between them. CDR3 length: 14 residues. Germline V lookup: CDR1 MDHEN, CDR2 SYDVKM. In DNA form, the CDR3 reads TGTGCCAGCAGTTTTTCAGGGAGCAATCAGCCCCAGCATTTT. Translated, it gives CASSFSGSNQPQHF. Full variable domain (missing parts from reference TRBV28 and TRBJ1-5): DVKVTQSSRYLVKRTGEKVFLECVQDMDHENMFWYRQDPGLGLRLIYFSYDVKMKEKGDIPEGYSVSREKKERFSLILESASTNQTSMYLCASSFSGSNQPQHFGDGTRLSIL.

The chain is built from TRBV9 and TRBJ2-5; 7 bases map to TRBD2. Germline V lookup: CDR1 SGDLS, CDR2 YYNGEE. This CDR3 has 14 residues. The ends lost 0 bases at V and 7 bases at J; junction bases unmatched: 6. CDR3 protein: CASSVEGGRGTQYF. In DNA, the CDR3 is TGTGCCAGCAGCGTAGAGGGCGGGAGAGGGACCCAGTACTTC. The full variable domain, its missing parts supplied by reference TRBV9 and TRBJ2-5, is DSGVTQTPKHLITATGQRVTLRCSPRSGDLSVYWYQQSLDQGLQFLIQYYNGEERAKGNILERFSAQQFPDLHSELNLSSLELGDSALYFCASSVEGGRGTQYFGPGTRLLVL.

V and J are TRBV6-1 and TRBJ1-5; unclear D gene. The CDR3 spans 14 residues. Germline-derived CDR1 and CDR2 are MNHNS and SASEGT. V shed 4 bases and J shed 0 bases, with 7 bases lying between them. CDR3 sequence reads: CASSAEYSNQPQHF. CDR3 coding DNA: TGTGCCAGCAGTGCAGAGTATAGCAATCAGCCCCAGCATTTT.

This clone was observed once. The chain links TRBV7-9 to TRBJ2-5; D tentatively reads TRBD1 or TRBD2 (6 bases each). Germline-derived CDR1 and CDR2 are SEHNR and FQNEAQ (reference sequence). The CDR3 has 15 residues. V was trimmed by 5 bases and J by 5 bases, leaving 18 bases between them. The CDR3 sequence is CASSRTRGRGETQYF. CDR3 DNA: TGTGCCAGCAGCCGTACACGGGGGCGCGGGGAGACCCAGTACTTC.

A few counts support this clone. The J gene is TRBJ1-2, the V gene TRBV2; 7 bases agree with TRBD1. The CDR3 is made up of 13 amino acids. Germline-derived CDR1 and CDR2 are SNHLY and FYNNEI. Losses at the gene ends were 10 bases for V and 4 bases for J; bases not matched to a gene: 9. For the CDR3, the DNA is TGTGCCAACCAGACAGGGTCAGGCTATGGCTACACCTTC. Residues: CANQTGSGYGYTF.

Details on this clone: It is likely a read error, because the conserved phenylalanine at the end of the CDR3 is missing. The DNA is omitted, as the CDR3 cannot be located on it reliably, and the CDR3 follows TCRdb's listing. The chain carries TRBV6-6 and TRBJ2-3; the DNA was not used to check the table's D call, TRBD2. Per germline, CDR1 MNHNY and CDR2 SVGAGI (reference sequence). The CDR3 numbers 14 amino acids, ends counted. The CDR3 protein is CASSYPGTSGGPSL.

This clone occurred a few times. The chain employs TRBV11-3 and TRBJ2-3; 11 bases line up with TRBD1. The CDR3 covers 15 residues. The junction had 4 bases not matched to a gene; V was cut back by 5 bases and J by 3 bases. The V gene's germline CDR1 is SGHNT and CDR2 YENEEA. CDR3 residues: CASSAGQGATDTQYF. As DNA, the CDR3 is TGTGCCAGCAGCGCCGGACAGGGGGCTACAGATACGCAGTATTTT. Combining the CDR3 with reference TRBV11-3 and TRBJ2-3 gives the whole variable domain EAGVVQSPRYKIIEKKQPVAFWCNPISGHNTLYWYLQNLGQGPELLIRYENEEAVDDSQLPKDRFSAERLKGVDSTLKIQPAELGDSAVYLCASSAGQGATDTQYFGPGTRLTVL.

This clone was found a few times. The chain carries TRBV12-5 and TRBJ2-2; possible D gene TRBD1, 6 bases. The germline gives CDR1 LGHNT, CDR2 FRNRAP. V was cut by 2 bases and J by 6 bases, with 10 bases left in between. The CDR3 covers 14 residues. DNA for the CDR3: TGTGCTAGTGGTTTGACCGCAGGGGCCGGGGAGCTGTTTTTT. Its protein is CASGLTAGAGELFF.

V usage is TRBV9 and J usage is TRBJ2-7; D gene uncertain. The germline V gene encodes CDR1 SGDLS and CDR2 YYNGEE. V lost 4 bases and J 6 bases, leaving 14 bases between the germline ends. The CDR3 runs to 13 residues. The CDR3 loop reads CASSPSSIGEQYF. The CDR3 region has the DNA TGTGCCAGCAGCCCTTCCTCCATTGGCGAGCAGTACTTC.

This chain links TRBV28 with TRBJ2-5, with TRBD2 matching 11 bases. J was trimmed by 3 bases and V by 6 bases; bases with no gene match: 0. Germline V gene sequence: CDR1 MDHEN, CDR2 SYDVKM. The CDR3 is made up of 13 amino acids. CDR3 sequence: CASRTSGKETQYF. Here the CDR3 DNA reads TGTGCCAGCAGGACTAGCGGGAAAGAGACCCAGTACTTC.

The V and J genes are TRBV5-8 and TRBJ2-3; D possibly matches TRBD1 or TRBD2 (5 bases each). The CDR3 is made up of 17 amino acids. The V gene's germline CDR1 is SGHTS and CDR2 YDEGEE. The ends were cut back, 0 bases at V and 4 bases at J, with 18 bases in the middle. The CDR3 reads CASSLGARGAGADTQYF. CDR3 coding DNA: TGTGCCAGCAGCTTGGGGGCGCGTGGGGCCGGGGCAGATACGCAGTATTTT.

The chain joins TRBV6-1 to TRBJ2-5; D not certain. The germline V gene has CDR1 MNHNS and CDR2 SASEGT. The CDR3 length is 13 residues. The V end lost 3 bases, the J end lost 5 bases, and 10 bases lay between the germline ends. For the CDR3, the DNA is TGTGCCAGCAGTGAGGATAGGGATGAGACCCAGTACTTC. It codes for CASSEDRDETQYF.

This chain links TRBV5-1 with TRBJ1-5; possible D gene TRBD1, 6 bases. CDR1 is SGHRS, CDR2 YFSETQ, per germline. V gave up 4 bases and J gave up 3 bases, with 14 bases separating them. CDR3 size: 15 residues. DNA for the CDR3: TGCGCCAGCAGCCAGACAGGCTCAAACAATCAGCCCCAGCATTTT. Translated: CASSQTGSNNQPQHF.

This clone was counted once. The V call is TRBV6-5, the J call TRBJ1-2, with 9 bases that match TRBD1. The J segment lost 8 bases and the V segment lost 6 bases, leaving 13 bases of the junction unmatched. The CDR3 is 15 amino acids. Germline assignment: CDR1 MNHEY and CDR2 SVGAGI. The CDR3 coding sequence is TGTGCCAGCAGCAAGACAGGGGGGGTTATTCGCGGCTACACCTTC. Protein: CASSKTGGVIRGYTF.

The chain carries TRBV15 and TRBJ1-5; D is undetermined. This CDR3 has 15 amino acids. Trimming pared 4 bases from V and 1 base from J, leaving 11 bases between. The germline gives CDR1 LNHNV, CDR2 YYDKDF (reference sequence). The CDR3 spells CATSKQGRSNQPQHF. DNA of the CDR3: TGTGCCACCAGCAAGCAAGGACGGAGCAATCAGCCCCAGCATTTT.

The rearrangement joins TRBV7-8 to TRBJ1-1; D may be TRBD1 (5 bases). V gave up 1 base and J gave up 0 bases, with 15 bases separating them. The CDR3 extends over 17 amino acids. The germline V gene has CDR1 SGHVS and CDR2 FQNEAQ. The DNA for the CDR3 is TGTGCCAGCAGCTTAGGTCGACAGTCCCGTCTGAACACTGAAGCTTTCTTT. Its translation is CASSLGRQSRLNTEAFF.

V and J are TRBV28 and TRBJ1-4; 8 bases are shared with TRBD1. The ends lost 6 bases at V and 7 bases at J; junction bases unmatched: 10. CDR1 and CDR2 from the germline V gene are MDHEN and SYDVKM. The CDR3 length is 15 residues. Here the CDR3 DNA reads TGTGCCAGCAGCACCCAGGGGGCATTAAGTGAAAAACTGTTTTTT. Translated, it gives CASSTQGALSEKLFF.

The chain recombines TRBV19 with TRBJ2-1; D gene unclear. Trimming removed 0 bases from V and 4 bases from J, with 16 bases in between. Looked up from germline, CDR1 is LNHDA and CDR2 is SQIVND (reference sequence). The CDR3 is made up of 17 amino acids. The CDR3 loop is CASSIDRPGRLYNEQFF. CDR3 DNA sequence: TGTGCCAGTAGTATAGACCGCCCCGGACGACTTTACAATGAGCAGTTCTTC.

The chain links TRBV11-2 to TRBJ2-7, with a weak D call TRBD1 (6 bases). This CDR3 has 12 amino acids. The V and J ends lost 4 bases and 3 bases respectively, with 7 bases between them. CDR1 is SGHAT and CDR2 is FQNNGV in the germline V gene. DNA of the CDR3: TGTGCCAGCAGCTCACAGGGCTACGAGCAGTACTTC. It specifies CASSSQGYEQYF.

Of note for this clone: The sample holds other DNA sequences that translate to the same CDR3. CDR3 coding DNA: TGTGCCAGCAGCCTCGGACCGCGGGATGAGCAGTTCTTC. Protein sequence: CASSLGPRDEQFF. V usage is TRBV6-6 and J usage is TRBJ2-1; a possible D gene is TRBD2 (5 bases). Trimming cost V 6 bases and J 8 bases, with 14 bases left between them. Germline values: CDR1 MNHNY, CDR2 SVGAGI (reference sequence). The CDR3 has 13 amino acids.

V gene TRBV18 combines with J gene TRBJ2-7, with 8 bases lining up with TRBD2. CDR1 is KGHSH and CDR2 is LQKENI in the germline V gene. Trimming removed 3 bases from V and 3 bases from J; junction bases left unmatched: 4. The CDR3 runs to 14 residues. Written as DNA, the CDR3 is TGTGCCAGCTCACCCAGCGGGAGTTTCTACGAGCAGTACTTC. It specifies CASSPSGSFYEQYF. Based on the CDR3 plus reference TRBV18 and TRBJ2-7, the full variable domain is NAGVMQNPRHLVRRRGQEARLRCSPMKGHSHVYWYRQLPEEGLKFMVYLQKENIIDESGMPKERFSAEFPKEGPSILRIQQVVRGDSAAYFCASSPSGSFYEQYFGPGTRLTVT.